These 20 T cell receptor beta chains originate from one sample sequenced in a study of type 1 regulatory T cells. MiXCR, applied by TCRdb to the reads, yields one record per CDR3 protein. This sample carries 80,000 to 100,000 distinct CDR3 sequences, around a third of them seen once, and the ten largest clones take 2% to 2.5%. Sequenced material: CD4+ T cells, either the whole sample or a sorted fraction (not recorded which). Receptors were obtained from a human donor in good health.

In DNA form, the CDR3 reads TGTGCCAGCAGTCCGGTGAGCGCAGATACGCAGTATTTT. Residues: CASSPVSADTQYF. The genes are TRBV27 and TRBJ2-3; D is uncertain. Germline lookup yields CDR1 MNHEY and CDR2 SMNVEV (reference sequence). V lost 5 bases, J lost 4 bases, and 10 bases lay in between. The CDR3 totals 13 residues.

A few counts support this clonotype. Mismatch with germline at one junction end may stem from a read error. The chain combines TRBV29-1 with TRBJ1-2; the D gene is possibly TRBD1 (5 bases). The germline V gene has CDR1 SQVTM and CDR2 ANQGSEA. This CDR3 is built from 12 residues. The CDR3 is CSVKDSAYGYTF. CDR3 sequence (DNA): TGCAGCGTTAAAGACAGCGCATATGGCTACACCTTC.

This clonotype occurred a few times. This chain uses TRBV5-1 with TRBJ1-1; unclear D gene. Trimming took 0 bases from V and 7 from J, leaving 7 bases between them. This CDR3 has 12 residues. Germline CDR1 SGHRS, CDR2 YFSETQ. The CDR3 bases are TGCGCCAGCAGCTTGGTGGCCGATGAAGCTTTCTTT. It is translated as CASSLVADEAFF.

This clonotype was detected only a few times. The rearrangement joins TRBV6-5 to TRBJ1-1; 9 nucleotides match TRBD1. V lost 1 base to trimming and J lost 8 bases; unmatched junction nucleotides: 8. The CDR3 sequence is 15 residues long. In germline, CDR1 is MNHEY, CDR2 SVGAGI. The CDR3 DNA sequence: TGTGCCAGCAGTTACTATGGACAGGGGAGGATGGAAGCTTTCTTT. Translating it yields CASSYYGQGRMEAFF.

Ten or more counts support this clonotype. V usage is TRBV10-2 and J usage is TRBJ1-1, with TRBD1 as a possible D gene (5 bases). The germline V gene encodes CDR1 WSHSY and CDR2 SAAADI. Trimming pared 4 bases from V and 3 bases from J, leaving 9 bases between. This CDR3 has 13 residues. In nucleotides, the CDR3 is TGCGCCAGCAGTGTTCAGGGAGACACTGAAGCTTTCTTT. Translated, it gives CASSVQGDTEAFF.

The chain recombines TRBV10-3 with TRBJ2-3; 7 bases are a match to TRBD2. V dropped 2 bases and J dropped 2; count of bases not matched to a gene: 13. The length of the CDR3 is 18 residues. Germline V gene lookup returns CDR1 ENHRY and CDR2 SYGVKD. The chain's CDR3 is CAISEPTLSGRATDTQYF. In DNA form, the CDR3 reads TGTGCCATCAGTGAGCCGACCCTCAGTGGGAGGGCCACAGATACGCAGTATTTT.

This clonotype was seen only a few times. The chain has TRBV5-1 and TRBJ2-2; unclear D gene. Trimming took off 0 bases at V and 5 bases at J, with 5 bases between the two ends. The CDR3 is made up of 13 amino acids. Germline V gene data show CDR1 as SGHRS and CDR2 as YFSETQ. Here the CDR3 DNA reads TGCGCCAGCAGCTTGGAGGTGACCGGGGAGCTGTTTTTT. Its protein is CASSLEVTGELFF. Complete variable domain (other parts from reference TRBV5-1 and TRBJ2-2): KAGVTQTPRYLIKTRGQQVTLSCSPISGHRSVSWYQQTPGQGLQFLFEYFSETQRNKGNFPGRFSGRQFSNSRSEMNVSTLELGDSALYLCASSLEVTGELFFGEGSRLTVL.

The chain links TRBV7-3 to TRBJ2-1, with 10 nucleotides matching TRBD2. The ends lost 4 bases at V and 6 bases at J; junction bases unmatched: 9. CDR3 size: 16 residues. Germline V gene lookup returns CDR1 SGHTA and CDR2 FQGTGA. The CDR3 loop is CASSSPSSGRGNEQFF. CDR3 DNA: TGTGCCAGCAGCTCCCCCTCTAGCGGGAGAGGCAATGAGCAGTTCTTC.

The CDR3 nucleotides are TGCAGCGTTGAAGATGGGGGTACTAGCGGGGACTTCGAGCAGTACTTC. Encoded protein: CSVEDGGTSGDFEQYF. The chain employs TRBV29-1 and TRBJ2-7; 10 positions match TRBD2. CDR1 is SQVTM and CDR2 is ANQGSEA in the germline V gene. The CDR3 spans 16 residues. V gave up 0 bases and J gave up 6 bases; unmatched junction bases: 11.

In its sample, this clonotype was seen a few times. The V call is TRBV7-2, the J call TRBJ2-7; TRBD2 agrees at 12 bases. J lost 6 bases, V lost 0 bases, and 6 bases had no gene match. The CDR3 runs to 16 residues. Germline lookup yields CDR1 SGHTA and CDR2 FQGNSA. In DNA form, the CDR3 reads TGTGCCAGCAGCTTAGCTGGACTAGCGGGACTGCTCGAGCAGTACTTC. Translated, it gives CASSLAGLAGLLEQYF.

This clonotype was seen only a few times. The J gene is TRBJ1-6, the V gene TRBV5-1; D remains ambiguous. Trimming cost V 1 base and J 0 bases, with 8 bases left between them. Germline V gene data show CDR1 as SGHRS and CDR2 as YFSETQ. The CDR3 length is 16 residues. CDR3 nucleotides: TGCGCCAGCAGCTTGCAGAGAGCCTCCTATAATTCACCCCTCCACTTT. Translation gives CASSLQRASYNSPLHF.

The chain employs TRBV6-2 or TRBV6-3 and TRBJ2-1; 11 bases map to TRBD2. V was pared by 5 bases and J by 8 bases, with 5 bases of the junction left unmatched. The CDR3 contains 14 residues. Germline assignment: CDR1 MNHEY and CDR2 SVGEGT. The CDR3 sequence is CASSLLAGADEQFF. As DNA, the CDR3 is TGTGCCAGCAGTCTACTAGCGGGAGCCGATGAGCAGTTCTTC.

This chain joins TRBV20-1 and TRBJ2-3; possible D gene TRBD2, 6 bases. V lost 6 bases and J 0 bases, leaving 22 bases between the germline ends. CDR1 and CDR2 (germline): DFQATT, SNEGSKA (reference sequence). The CDR3 is 17 amino acids. The CDR3 region is CSAESHRLGTSTDTQYF. The DNA of the CDR3 is TGCAGTGCCGAATCCCACAGGTTGGGGACTAGCACAGATACGCAGTATTTT.

This clonotype showed up just once. As DNA, the CDR3 is TGTGCCAGCAGTGAAGTAACGACGGGAGGGACGCGTGATGAGCAGTTCTTC. Residues: CASSEVTTGGTRDEQFF. The gene calls are TRBV6-1 and TRBJ2-1, with 8 bases identical to TRBD2. Germline V gene sequence: CDR1 MNHNS, CDR2 SASEGT. V lost 1 base, J lost 8 bases, and 13 bases stayed unmatched. The CDR3 spans 17 residues.

This clonotype was seen a few times. This chain joins TRBV6-5 and TRBJ2-1, with D tentatively TRBD1 (6 bases). Germline V CDR1 and CDR2: MNHEY, SVGAGI. Trimming removed 7 bases at V and 0 bases at J, with 13 bases between. CDR3 length: 15 amino acids. CDR3 coding DNA: TGTGCCAGCACCAGACGACAGGACTCCTACAATGAGCAGTTCTTC. This encodes CASTRRQDSYNEQFF.

The V call is TRBV7-3, the J call TRBJ2-1, with D perhaps TRBD2 (6 bases). V gave up 5 bases and J gave up 8 bases, with 19 bases separating them. CDR1 and CDR2 (germline): SGHTA, FQGTGA. CDR3 length equals 15 residues. CDR3 region: CASSPGGGGDDEQFF. The DNA of the CDR3 is TGTGCCAGCAGCCCCGGGGGTGGCGGGGATGATGAGCAGTTCTTC.

This clonotype was counted only a few times. V is TRBV6-2 or TRBV6-3 and J is TRBJ1-1, with no clear D. The CDR3 is made up of 14 amino acids. V lost 2 bases and J lost 0, with 7 bases in between. In germline, CDR1 is MNHEY, CDR2 SVGEGT. Written as DNA, the CDR3 is TGTGCCAGCAGTTACGAGGGAATGAACACTGAAGCTTTCTTT. It translates to CASSYEGMNTEAFF.

In this sample, this clonotype turned up a few times. The chain has TRBV20-1 and TRBJ2-6, with D perhaps given as TRBD1 or TRBD2 (5 bases each). There are 17 residues in the CDR3. V lost 3 bases, J lost 2 bases, and 17 bases lay in between. Germline-derived CDR1 and CDR2 are DFQATT and SNEGSKA (reference sequence). CDR3 DNA: TGCAGTGCTAGGGTTGGGGGATATGAAACTGGGGCCAACGTCCTGACTTTC. Its protein is CSARVGGYETGANVLTF.

The sample holds a few counts of this clonotype. This sequence joins TRBV15 and TRBJ1-5; 7 bases align to TRBD1. With 5 bases clipped from V and 1 base from J, the junction kept 8 bases outside the gene matches. The CDR3 extends over 16 amino acids. CDR1 is LNHNV, CDR2 YYDKDF, per germline (reference sequence). The CDR3 coding sequence is TGTGCCACCAGCCGAGTCGACAGGGCAAGCAATCAGCCCCAGCATTTT. It codes for CATSRVDRASNQPQHF.

This clonotype was seen more than once but under ten times. The DNA for the CDR3 is TGTGCCAGCAGCTTAGATGGGACAGGGGATCAGCCCCAGCATTTT. It codes for CASSLDGTGDQPQHF. The chain uses TRBV7-9 and TRBJ1-5; 10 positions agree with TRBD1. The V segment lost 1 base and the J segment 5 bases; nucleotides outside the gene matches: 2. The CDR3 spans 15 residues. Per germline, CDR1 SEHNR and CDR2 FQNEAQ (reference sequence).